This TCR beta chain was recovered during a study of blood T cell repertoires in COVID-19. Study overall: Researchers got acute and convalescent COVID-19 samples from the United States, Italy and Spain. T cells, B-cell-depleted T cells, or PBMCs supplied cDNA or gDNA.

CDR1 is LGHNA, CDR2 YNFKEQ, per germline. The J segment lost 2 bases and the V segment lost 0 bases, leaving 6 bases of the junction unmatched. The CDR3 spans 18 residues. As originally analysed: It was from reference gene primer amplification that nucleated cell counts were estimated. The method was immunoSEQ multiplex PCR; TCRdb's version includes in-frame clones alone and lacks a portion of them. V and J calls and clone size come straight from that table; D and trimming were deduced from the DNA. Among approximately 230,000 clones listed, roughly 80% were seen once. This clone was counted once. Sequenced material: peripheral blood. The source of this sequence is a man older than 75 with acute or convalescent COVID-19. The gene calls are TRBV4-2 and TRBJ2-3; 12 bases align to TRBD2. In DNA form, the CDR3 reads TGTGCCAGCAGCCAAGATCGAGGGACTAGCGGGCACACAGATACGCAGTATTTT. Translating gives CASSQDRGTSGHTDTQYF.